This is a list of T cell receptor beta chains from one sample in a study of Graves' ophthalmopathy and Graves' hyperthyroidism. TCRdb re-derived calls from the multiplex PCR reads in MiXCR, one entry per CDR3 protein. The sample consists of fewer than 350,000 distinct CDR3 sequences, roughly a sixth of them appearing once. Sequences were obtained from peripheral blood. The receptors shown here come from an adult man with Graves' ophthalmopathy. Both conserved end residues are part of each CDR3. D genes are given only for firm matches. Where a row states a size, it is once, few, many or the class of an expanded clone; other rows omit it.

CDR3 protein: CASRRRQNTEAFF
CDR3 DNA: TGTGCCAGCAGGCGTCGGCAGAACACTGAAGCTTTCTTT
CDR3 length: 13
V gene: TRBV6-1
D gene: .
J gene: TRBJ1-1
clone size: .

CDR3 protein: CASSLALSLAGVGRETQYF
CDR3 DNA: TGTGCCAGCAGTTTAGCGCTCAGTCTAGCGGGGGTGGGGAGAGAGACCCAGTACTTC
CDR3 length: 19
V gene: TRBV12-3/TRBV12-4
D gene: TRBD2
J gene: TRBJ2-5
clone size: .

CDR3 protein: CASSQAGRGNTGELFF
CDR3 DNA: TGTGCCAGCAGCCAAGCCGGCCGGGGGAACACCGGGGAGCTGTTTTTT
CDR3 length: 16
V gene: TRBV4-2
D gene: .
J gene: TRBJ2-2
clone size: many

CDR3 protein: CASSFQGHYEQYF
CDR3 DNA: TGTGCCAGCAGTTTTCAAGGCCACTACGAGCAGTACTTC
CDR3 length: 13
V gene: TRBV12-3/TRBV12-4
D gene: .
J gene: TRBJ2-7
clone size: few

CDR3 protein: CASSLAGVSGIQGGYTF
CDR3 DNA: TGTGCCAGCAGCTTAGCAGGGGTCTCCGGCATCCAGGGTGGCTACACCTTC
CDR3 length: 17
V gene: TRBV7-2
D gene: .
J gene: TRBJ1-2
clone size: many

CDR3 protein: CASSSGGVSGNTIYF
CDR3 DNA: TGCGCCAGCAGCTCGGGGGGAGTCTCTGGAAACACCATATATTTT
CDR3 length: 15
V gene: TRBV5-1
D gene: .
J gene: TRBJ1-3
clone size: many

CDR3 protein: CASREFLGEAFF
CDR3 DNA: TGTGCCAGCAGGGAATTTCTTGGTGAAGCTTTCTTT
CDR3 length: 12
V gene: TRBV6-1
D gene: .
J gene: TRBJ1-1
clone size: many

CDR3 protein: CSVCRLAQETQYF
CDR3 DNA: TGCAGCGTTTGTCGTCTAGCCCAAGAGACCCAGTACTTC
CDR3 length: 13
V gene: TRBV29-1
D gene: .
J gene: TRBJ2-5
clone size: many

CDR3 protein: CASSPSAGGSYGYTF
CDR3 DNA: TGTGCCAGCAGTCCTTCCGCGGGAGGGAGCTATGGCTACACCTTC
CDR3 length: 15
V gene: TRBV27
D gene: .
J gene: TRBJ1-2
clone size: many

CDR3 protein: CASSYSTASGGATQYF
CDR3 DNA: TGTGCCAGCAGTTACTCGACGGCTAGCGGGGGAGCTACCCAGTACTTC
CDR3 length: 16
V gene: TRBV6-2/TRBV6-3
D gene: TRBD2
J gene: TRBJ2-5
clone size: .

CDR3 protein: CASSSYRGRDMNTEAFF
CDR3 DNA: TGTGCCAGCAGTTCTTACAGGGGGCGCGATATGAACACTGAAGCTTTCTTT
CDR3 length: 17
V gene: TRBV12-3/TRBV12-4
D gene: TRBD1
J gene: TRBJ1-1
clone size: few

CDR3 protein: CSARTGVVTEAFF
CDR3 DNA: TGCAGTGCTAGGACGGGGGTAGTCACTGAAGCTTTCTTT
CDR3 length: 13
V gene: TRBV20-1
D gene: .
J gene: TRBJ1-1
clone size: .

CDR3 protein: CSASEAGDVSPLRF
CDR3 DNA: TGCAGTGCTAGTGAGGCAGGGGATGTTTCACCCCTCCGCTTT
CDR3 length: 14
V gene: TRBV20-1
D gene: .
J gene: TRBJ1-6
clone size: many

CDR3 protein: CASSPRTSAAQETRYF
CDR3 DNA: TGTGCCAGCAGCCCTAGGACTAGCGCCGCCCAAGAGACCCGGTACTTC
CDR3 length: 16
V gene: TRBV11-2
D gene: TRBD2
J gene: TRBJ2-5
clone size: many

CDR3 protein: CASSLTSGSDLLEQYF
CDR3 DNA: TGTGCCAGCAGTCTGACTAGCGGGAGCGACCTACTAGAGCAGTACTTC
CDR3 length: 16
V gene: TRBV6-1
D gene: TRBD2
J gene: TRBJ2-7
clone size: many

CDR3 protein: CASSRSGGLRELFF
CDR3 DNA: TGCGCCAGCAGCCGATCCGGGGGATTAAGGGAGCTGTTTTTT
CDR3 length: 14
V gene: TRBV4-1
D gene: .
J gene: TRBJ2-2
clone size: many

CDR3 protein: CASSGRQGEQPQHF
CDR3 DNA: TGTGCCAGTAGTGGAAGACAGGGAGAACAGCCCCAGCATTTT
CDR3 length: 14
V gene: TRBV19
D gene: TRBD1
J gene: TRBJ1-5
clone size: .

CDR3 protein: CAWDPGLDIPGELFF
CDR3 DNA: TGTGCCTGGGACCCGGGACTAGACATCCCCGGGGAGCTGTTTTTT
CDR3 length: 15
V gene: TRBV30
D gene: TRBD2
J gene: TRBJ2-2
clone size: many

CDR3 protein: CSASPRGRRDNEQYF
CDR3 DNA: TGCAGTGCTTCTCCTCGGGGGCGGCGTGACAACGAGCAGTACTTC
CDR3 length: 15
V gene: TRBV20-1
D gene: .
J gene: TRBJ2-7
clone size: many

CDR3 protein: CASNLGGGNQPQLF
CDR3 DNA: TGTGCCAGCAACTTGGGAGGGGGCAATCAGCCCCAGCTTTTC
CDR3 length: 14
V gene: TRBV2
D gene: TRBD1
J gene: TRBJ1-5
clone size: .

CDR3 protein: CASSWRQGNTIYF
CDR3 DNA: TGTGCCAGCAGCTGGCGGCAGGGAAACACCATATATTTT
CDR3 length: 13
V gene: TRBV7-2
D gene: .
J gene: TRBJ1-3
clone size: many

CDR3 protein: CASRVVGTGFLRSNQPQHF
CDR3 DNA: TGTGCCAGCAGGGTTGTCGGGACAGGGTTTCTCCGTAGCAATCAGCCCCAGCATTTT
CDR3 length: 19
V gene: TRBV6-6
D gene: TRBD1
J gene: TRBJ1-5
clone size: many

CDR3 protein: CASSTGRENIQYF
CDR3 DNA: TGTGCCAGTAGTACGGGCCGGGAAAACATTCAGTACTTC
CDR3 length: 13
V gene: TRBV19
D gene: .
J gene: TRBJ2-4
clone size: many